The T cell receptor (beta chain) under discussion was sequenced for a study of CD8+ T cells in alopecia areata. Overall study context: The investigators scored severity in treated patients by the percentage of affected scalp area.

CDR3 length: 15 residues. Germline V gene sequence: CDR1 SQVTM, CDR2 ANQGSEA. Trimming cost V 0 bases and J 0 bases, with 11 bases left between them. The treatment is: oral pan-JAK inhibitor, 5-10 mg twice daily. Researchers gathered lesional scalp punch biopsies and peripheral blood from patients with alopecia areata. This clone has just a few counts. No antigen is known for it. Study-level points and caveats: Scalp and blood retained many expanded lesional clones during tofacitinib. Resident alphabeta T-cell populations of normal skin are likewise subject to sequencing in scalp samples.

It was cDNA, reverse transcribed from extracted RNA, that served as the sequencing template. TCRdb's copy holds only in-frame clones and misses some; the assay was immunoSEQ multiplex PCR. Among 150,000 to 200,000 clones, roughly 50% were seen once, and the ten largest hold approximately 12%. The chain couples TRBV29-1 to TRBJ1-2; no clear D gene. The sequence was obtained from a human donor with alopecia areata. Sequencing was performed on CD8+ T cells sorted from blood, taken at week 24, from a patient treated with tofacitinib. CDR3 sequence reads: CSVEDRGNSNYGYTF. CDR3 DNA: TGCAGCGTTGAAGATCGCGGTAATTCTAACTATGGCTACACCTTC.